This T cell receptor beta chain derives from a study of blood T cell repertoires in COVID-19. Germline-derived CDR1 and CDR2 are LGHDT and YNNKEL (reference sequence). With 4 bases removed from V and 10 bases from J, the gap between germline ends came to 14 bases. The length of the CDR3 is 13 residues. The data were produced by immunoSEQ multiplex PCR, yet TCRdb's version contains in-frame clones alone and is incomplete. The table includes a few hundred thousand clones, 70% to 90% detected once. Study members were between about 18 and 95 years old and lived in approximately 25 US regions. Symptom resolution, clearance, or two negative PCRs marked the recovered donors of Cohort 3.

The chain uses TRBV3-1 (or the pseudogene TRBV3-2) and TRBJ2-1, with D perhaps matching TRBD2 (7 bases). This receptor was taken from a middle-aged man who had recovered from COVID-19. Material: PBMCs or T cells enriched from blood (not recorded which). The CDR3 coding sequence is TGTGCCAGCAGCCGCGACAGGCGGGGGGAGCAGTTCTTC. As protein: CASSRDRRGEQFF.